This T cell receptor (beta chain) was identified in a study of T-cell memory formation after mild COVID-19. TCRdb reprocessed the 5' RACE reads with MiXCR, giving one entry per CDR3 protein. The repertoire holds about 150,000 distinct CDR3 sequences, with about 5.7% as singletons. CDR1 and CDR2 from the germline V gene are SGHVS and FNYEAQ. The CDR3 extends over 15 amino acids. V lost 2 bases to trimming and J lost 5 bases, with 13 bases between them. This clonotype was counted ten times or more. Its antigen is not identified. General study findings and limits: Day 15 to 85 contracting clones showed balanced CD4/CD8; later expanders leaned CD4+.

The specimen sequenced was PBMCs or a T cell subset sorted from them (not recorded which). V gene TRBV7-6 combines with J gene TRBJ2-1; possibly TRBD2 for D (7 bases). This receptor was taken from an adult woman who had mild COVID-19 (a few samples of this study predate the infection). Cell type and time point are not known. DNA for the CDR3: TGTGCCAGCAGCTTACAATCGGGGGGCCACAATGAGCAGTTCTTC. It encodes CASSLQSGGHNEQFF. Together with reference TRBV7-6 and TRBJ2-1, the CDR3 gives the full variable domain: GAGVSQSPRYKVTKRGQDVALRCDPISGHVSLYWYRQALGQGPEFLTYFNYEAQQDKSGLPNDRFSAERPEGSISTLTIQRTEQRDSAMYRCASSLQSGGHNEQFFGPGTRLTVL.